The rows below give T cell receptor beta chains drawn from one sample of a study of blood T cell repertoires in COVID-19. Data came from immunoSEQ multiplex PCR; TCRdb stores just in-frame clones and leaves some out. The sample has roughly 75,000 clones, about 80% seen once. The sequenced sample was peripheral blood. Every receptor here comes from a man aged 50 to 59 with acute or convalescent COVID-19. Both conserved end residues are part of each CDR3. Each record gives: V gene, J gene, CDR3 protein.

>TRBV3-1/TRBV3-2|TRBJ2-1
CASSQFGQEALFF
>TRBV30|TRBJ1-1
CAWSVLTATEAFF
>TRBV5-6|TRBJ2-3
CASSSVVQLGDTQYF
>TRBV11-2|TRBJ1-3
CASRWVGGSGNTIYF
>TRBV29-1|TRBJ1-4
CSVGRTGGAGEKLFF
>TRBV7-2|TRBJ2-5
CASSLAGGEVWTQYF
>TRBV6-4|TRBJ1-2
CASSDRTGGPYGYTF
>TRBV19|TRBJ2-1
CASSPGQGGNEQFF
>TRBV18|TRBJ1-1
CASSPRVQGQNTEAFF
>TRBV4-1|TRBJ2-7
CASSLTGTGDYEQYF
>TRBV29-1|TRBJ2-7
CSGGQGTDEQYF
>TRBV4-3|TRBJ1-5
CASSQDVGRDQPQHF
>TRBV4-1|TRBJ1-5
CASSQELSSNQPQHF
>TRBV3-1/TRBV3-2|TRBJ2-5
CASSQDFSSGRGGETQYF
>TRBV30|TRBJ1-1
CAWTPVTGYTEAFF
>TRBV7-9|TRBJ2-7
CASSPGLASGEQYF
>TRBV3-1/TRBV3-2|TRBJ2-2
CASSQSTPRAGELFF
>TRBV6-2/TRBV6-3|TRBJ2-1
CASSLQGSYNEQFF
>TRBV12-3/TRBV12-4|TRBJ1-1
CASSRHRGAFF
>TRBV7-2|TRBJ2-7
CASSLGTDPYEQYF
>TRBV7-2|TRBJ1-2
CASSFVGRGYTF
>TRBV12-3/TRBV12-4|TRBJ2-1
CASSQGNEQFF
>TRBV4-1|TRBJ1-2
CASSQVPEQNYGYTF
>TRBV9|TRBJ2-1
CASSAGRAEFNEQFF
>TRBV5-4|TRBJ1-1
CASSLEGQGMTEAFF
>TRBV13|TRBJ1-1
CASSLGGHLPMNTEAFF
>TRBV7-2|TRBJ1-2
CASSLGTGTSNYGYTF
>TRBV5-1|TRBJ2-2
CASSLDREGGELFF
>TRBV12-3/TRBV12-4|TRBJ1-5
CASSLSGGQPQHF
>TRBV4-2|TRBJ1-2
CASSHRGSGYTF
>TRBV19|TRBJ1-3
CASSVSFGQGFSGNTIYF
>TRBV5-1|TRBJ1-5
CASSLGEINKPQHF
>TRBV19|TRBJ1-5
CASSIRKGDSNQPQHF
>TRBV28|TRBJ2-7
CASSLGDRTPREQYF
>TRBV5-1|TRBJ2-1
CASSPLGGGSYNEQFF
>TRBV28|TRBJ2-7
CASSPDSWTSGRVEQYF
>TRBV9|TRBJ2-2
CASGDTNTGELFF
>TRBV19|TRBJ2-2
CASSPRKGANTGELFF
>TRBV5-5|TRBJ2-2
CASSYRAGELFF
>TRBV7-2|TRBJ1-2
CASSLVNGGYTF
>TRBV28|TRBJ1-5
CASSLGGGSQPQHF
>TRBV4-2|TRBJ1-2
CASSQGTGQSRMNYGYTF
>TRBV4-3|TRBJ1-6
CASSQTGTGNSPLHF
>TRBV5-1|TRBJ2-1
CASSRYSDRVYNEQFF
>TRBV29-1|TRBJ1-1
CSVEAGLEAFF
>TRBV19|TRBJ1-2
CASKTTSGPPGGYTF